The 2 T cell receptor beta chains presented below share a single source sample, sequenced in a study of blood T cells in healthy people across ages. Together with a sample-barcoded 5' primer, a J-beta primer mix was included in a second PCR lasting roughly 6 to 12 cycles. TCRdb reprocessed the 5' RACE reads with MiXCR, giving one entry per CDR3 protein. The sample has about 1,000,000 distinct CDR3 sequences, 40% to 45% seen once. The sequencing input was blood. Source of these receptors: a woman aged 55-69 years in good health.

V and J are TRBV20-1 and TRBJ1-1, with TRBD1 as a possible D gene (5 bases). The ends were cut back, 7 bases at V and 0 bases at J, with 9 bases in the middle. Germline V gives CDR1 DFQATT, CDR2 SNEGSKA (reference sequence). The CDR3 runs 12 residues. CDR3 DNA: TGCAGTGTGCCAGGGATGAACACTGAAGCTTTCTTT. Protein sequence: CSVPGMNTEAFF.

In its sample, this clonotype was seen many times. The V call is TRBV28, the J call TRBJ1-5, with unresolved D. Germline V CDR1 and CDR2: MDHEN, SYDVKM. Trimming removed 7 bases at V and 3 bases at J, with 13 bases between. The CDR3 is 14 residues long. CDR3 region: CASTKKGHNQPQHF. The DNA of the CDR3 is TGTGCCAGCACTAAAAAGGGCCACAATCAGCCCCAGCATTTT.